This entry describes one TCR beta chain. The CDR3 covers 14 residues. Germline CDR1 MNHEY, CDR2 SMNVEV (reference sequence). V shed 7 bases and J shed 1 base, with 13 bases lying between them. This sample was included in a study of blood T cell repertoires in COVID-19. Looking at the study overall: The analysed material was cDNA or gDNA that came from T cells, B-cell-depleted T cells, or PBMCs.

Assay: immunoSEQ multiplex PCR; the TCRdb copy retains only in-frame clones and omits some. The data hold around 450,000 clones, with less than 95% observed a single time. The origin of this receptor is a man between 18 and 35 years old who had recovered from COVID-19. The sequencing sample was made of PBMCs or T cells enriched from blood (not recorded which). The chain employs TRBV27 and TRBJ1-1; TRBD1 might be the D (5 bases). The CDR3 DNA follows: TGTGCCAGCACCGCCCTCGGGGGGAACACTGAAGCTTTCTTT. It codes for CASTALGGNTEAFF.